Each of the 24 T cell receptor beta chains below was sequenced from the same sample in a study of blood T cell repertoires in COVID-19. Produced via immunoSEQ multiplex PCR; TCRdb's table is partial and in-frame only. Among 20,000 to 25,000 clones listed, about 84% were seen once. The specimen was peripheral blood. These receptors all stem from a human donor with active COVID-19. The donor label of this sample is uncertain.

The chain combines TRBV6-5 with TRBJ1-6; TRBD1 might be the D (6 bases). This CDR3 has 14 amino acids. Germline assignment: CDR1 MNHEY and CDR2 SVGAGI. V was cut by 5 bases and J by 10 bases, with 15 bases left in between. The CDR3 DNA reads TGTGCCAGCAGTCCCGGACAGTCCCTATCACCCCTCCACTTT. It is translated as CASSPGQSLSPLHF.

The chain has TRBV5-3 and TRBJ1-5; 9 bases are a match to TRBD1. TRBV5-3 is an ORF for which the function is uncertain. CDR3 size: 19 residues. V lost 3 bases and J lost 0; bases outside the gene matches: 13. This chain's CDR3 is CARSYGTGMRYYSNQPQHF. CDR3 DNA sequence: TGTGCCAGAAGCTACGGGACAGGGATGAGGTATTATAGCAATCAGCCCCAGCATTTT.

CDR3 in amino acids: CASSQDGGGSYTQYF. The CDR3, as DNA: TGTGCCAGCAGCCAAGATGGCGGGGGATCATATACGCAGTATTTT. This chain connects TRBV3-1 (or the pseudogene TRBV3-2) to TRBJ2-3; 7 nucleotides line up with TRBD2. The CDR3 has 15 residues. CDR1 is LGHDT and CDR2 is YNNKEL in the germline V gene (reference sequence). The V segment lost 0 bases and the J segment 7 bases; nucleotides outside the gene matches: 7.

The chain recombines TRBV28 with TRBJ2-7, with a weak D call TRBD1 (5 bases). Germline CDR1 reads MDHEN; CDR2 reads SYDVKM. The CDR3 consists of 14 residues. V was shortened by 3 bases and J by 2 bases, with 11 bases between the two germline ends. The CDR3 nucleotides read TGTGCCAGCAGTTTCGGCAGGGCACCCTACGAGCAGTACTTC. Translating it yields CASSFGRAPYEQYF.

The chain is built from TRBV12-3 or TRBV12-4 and TRBJ1-2; D not certain. V lost 1 base to trimming and J lost 4 bases, with 7 bases between them. The CDR3 loop spans 13 amino acids. The DNA of the CDR3 is TGTGCCAGCAGTTTAGACGCAGGCTATGGCTACACCTTC. As protein: CASSLDAGYGYTF.

This chain uses TRBV16 with TRBJ1-1; possibly TRBD1 for D (5 bases). Germline V gene lookup returns CDR1 KGHSY and CDR2 FQNENV. The CDR3 has 15 residues. V was cut by 2 bases and J by 4 bases, with 14 bases left in between. The CDR3 coding sequence is TGTGCCAGCAGCCAACAAGGGGTAATTAGCACTGAAGCTTTCTTT. It encodes CASSQQGVISTEAFF.

The chain is built from TRBV4-2 and TRBJ2-2; D call uncertain. The CDR3 loop spans 14 amino acids. Trimming pared 0 bases from V and 3 bases from J, leaving 5 bases between. Germline V CDR1 and CDR2: LGHNA, YNFKEQ. The CDR3 sequence: CASSQEQYTGELFF. The CDR3 DNA reads as TGTGCCAGCAGCCAAGAACAGTACACCGGGGAGCTGTTTTTT.

V usage is TRBV9 and J usage is TRBJ1-1, with D tentatively TRBD1 (5 bases). V was trimmed by 2 bases and J by 1 base, leaving 12 bases between them. The CDR3 contains 15 residues. Germline-derived CDR1 and CDR2 are SGDLS and YYNGEE. The CDR3 nucleotides read TGTGCCAGCAGCGTTAGGGGCGTAGGGAACACTGAAGCTTTCTTT. Translation gives CASSVRGVGNTEAFF.

The V and J genes are TRBV10-2 and TRBJ2-2, with D perhaps TRBD1 (6 bases). The germline CDR1 and CDR2 sequences are WSHSY and SAAADI. Between the trimmed V and J ends, which lost 6 bases and 1 base, there was a span of 9 bases. The CDR3 loop spans 14 amino acids. The CDR3 loop reads CASRDSLNTGELFF. The CDR3 DNA sequence: TGCGCCAGCAGGGACAGCTTGAACACCGGGGAGCTGTTTTTT.

This clone is categorized as medium-sized. The chain has TRBV2 and TRBJ1-5; D gene unclear. Germline loops: CDR1 SNHLY, CDR2 FYNNEI. The CDR3 extends over 13 amino acids. Trimming removed 5 bases at V and 3 bases at J, with 8 bases between. The CDR3 nucleotides are TGTGCCAGCAGTTTCAGATCCAATCAGCCCCAGCATTTT. Translation: CASSFRSNQPQHF.

V gene TRBV9 combines with J gene TRBJ2-7; 7 positions match TRBD2. Germline CDR1 and CDR2: SGDLS and YYNGEE. The CDR3 sequence is 16 residues long. The V gene end was trimmed by 3 bases and the J gene end by 0 bases; junction bases not matched to a gene: 9. The CDR3 region has the DNA TGTGCCAGCAGCGCCCTTCACGGACTAGGCTCCTACGAGCAGTACTTC. It is translated as CASSALHGLGSYEQYF.

The chain joins TRBV2 to TRBJ1-5; 9 bases are shared with TRBD1. CDR1 SNHLY and CDR2 FYNNEI come from the germline V gene. The CDR3 is 14 residues long. The junction had 2 bases not matched to a gene; V was cut back by 6 bases and J by 2 bases. CDR3 bases: TGTGCCAGCAGATGGACAGGGGGCAATCAGCCCCAGCATTTT. Translated: CASRWTGGNQPQHF.

This chain uses TRBV28 with TRBJ2-7, with TRBD1 matching over 8 bases. The V and J ends lost 3 bases and 4 bases, in that order; junction bases with no gene match: 5. The CDR3 contains 14 residues. Germline assignment: CDR1 MDHEN and CDR2 SYDVKM. CDR3 in amino acids: CASSLGTGFYEQYF. CDR3 nucleotides: TGTGCCAGCAGTTTGGGGACAGGTTTTTACGAGCAGTACTTC.

V is TRBV19 and J is TRBJ1-1; 7 bases are a match to TRBD1. The CDR3 consists of 15 residues. V was clipped by 3 bases and J by 5 bases; unmatched bases: 9. Germline assignment: CDR1 LNHDA and CDR2 SQIVND (reference sequence). CDR3 protein: CASSIVRVRGTEAFF. CDR3 DNA sequence: TGTGCCAGTAGTATCGTCCGTGTCAGGGGGACTGAAGCTTTCTTT.

V usage is TRBV4-1 and J usage is TRBJ2-2; 12 bases are a match to TRBD2. V trimming: 0 bases; J trimming: 5 bases; junction bases outside the gene matches: 7. Germline CDR1 reads MGHRA; CDR2 reads YSYEKL. CDR3 length: 18 residues. CDR3 loop: CASSQDASGGARTGELFF. In DNA form, the CDR3 reads TGCGCCAGCAGCCAAGACGCTAGCGGGGGGGCCAGGACCGGGGAGCTGTTTTTT.

This clone was observed once. The CDR3 sequence: CSVVSGVEQYF. CDR3 DNA: TGCAGCGTTGTTTCAGGGGTCGAGCAGTACTTC. The chain joins TRBV29-1 to TRBJ2-7; possible D gene TRBD1, 6 bases. The V gene's germline CDR1 is SQVTM and CDR2 ANQGSEA. The V and J ends lost 4 bases and 6 bases respectively, with 10 bases between them. The CDR3 runs 11 residues.

This clone came up a few times. Written as DNA, the CDR3 is TGCGCCAGCAGCCAAGATTTAGACAGAAGCACAGATACGCAGTATTTT. Its protein product is CASSQDLDRSTDTQYF. The chain uses TRBV4-1 and TRBJ2-3; D might be TRBD1 (5 bases). The length of the CDR3 is 16 residues. V was trimmed by 0 bases and J by 0 bases, leaving 10 bases between them. Germline V CDR1 and CDR2: MGHRA, YSYEKL.

V usage is TRBV5-4 and J usage is TRBJ2-7; TRBD1 matches at 8 bases. CDR1 is SGHNT, CDR2 YYREEE, per germline (reference sequence). Germline trimming cut 3 bases from V and 5 bases from J; bases unmatched to any gene: 10. The CDR3 has 15 amino acids. CDR3 loop: CASSSPGQDPHEQYF. The CDR3, as DNA: TGTGCCAGCAGCTCACCGGGACAGGATCCCCACGAGCAGTACTTC.

The V and J genes are TRBV2 and TRBJ2-7; 9 nucleotides agree with TRBD1. V was pared by 7 bases and J by 4 bases, with 8 bases of the junction left unmatched. The CDR3 runs 14 residues. The germline V gene encodes CDR1 SNHLY and CDR2 FYNNEI. The CDR3 sequence: CASTDRGGAYEQYF. CDR3 nucleotides: TGTGCCAGCACGGACAGGGGAGGGGCTTACGAGCAGTACTTC.

This chain joins TRBV24-1 and TRBJ2-3, with D unclear. The germline V gene has CDR1 KGHDR and CDR2 SFDVKD. The CDR3 runs to 14 residues. The V end lost 3 bases, the J end lost 2 bases, and 8 bases lay between the germline ends. CDR3 in amino acids: CATSDERATDTQYF. DNA for the CDR3: TGTGCCACCAGTGATGAAAGAGCCACAGATACGCAGTATTTT.

This clone was seen once. J is TRBJ2-7 and V is TRBV20-1, with TRBD2 identical over 15 bases. With 3 bases clipped from V and 6 bases from J, the junction kept 6 bases outside the gene matches. The germline gives CDR1 DFQATT, CDR2 SNEGSKA (reference sequence). CDR3 size: 15 residues. CDR3 sequence: CSASTGTSGGIEQYF. DNA for the CDR3: TGCAGTGCTAGTACCGGGACTAGCGGGGGGATCGAGCAGTACTTC.

This chain connects TRBV11-1 to TRBJ2-2; D uncertain. CDR1 and CDR2 (germline): SGHAT, FQDESV (reference sequence). The V gene lost 5 bases and the J gene lost 4 bases, with 8 bases spanning the gap. This CDR3 contains 13 residues. The CDR3 is CASSGMLTGELFF. CDR3 in DNA: TGTGCCAGCAGCGGCATGCTCACCGGGGAGCTGTTTTTT.

The V and J genes are TRBV5-1 and TRBJ2-7, with D possibly TRBD1 on 8 matching bases. The CDR3 spans 16 residues. V was clipped by 6 bases and J by 0 bases, with 19 bases between them. In germline, CDR1 is SGHRS, CDR2 YFSETQ. DNA of the CDR3: TGCGCCAGCAAGGGGGGGGCGGGACAGGACTCCTACGAGCAGTACTTC. This translates into CASKGGAGQDSYEQYF. The whole variable domain, filled in from reference TRBV5-1 and TRBJ2-7, reads KAGVTQTPRYLIKTRGQQVTLSCSPISGHRSVSWYQQTPGQGLQFLFEYFSETQRNKGNFPGRFSGRQFSNSRSEMNVSTLELGDSALYLCASKGGAGQDSYEQYFGPGTRLTVT.

This clone was observed a few times. The CDR3 coding sequence is TGTGCCATCCGGGAGGAGGAGAGGACTGAAGCTTTCTTT. Amino acids: CAIREEERTEAFF. The J gene is TRBJ1-1, the V gene TRBV10-3; D gene uncertain. The CDR3 loop spans 13 amino acids. The germline gives CDR1 ENHRY, CDR2 SYGVKD. The V end lost 8 bases, the J end lost 5 bases, and 15 bases lay between the germline ends.